This TCR beta chain was sequenced in a study of T cell responses to AZD1222 COVID-19 vaccine. Germline V gene lookup returns CDR1 KGHSH and CDR2 LQKENI. J lost 4 bases, V lost 4 bases, and 7 bases had no gene match. The CDR3 runs 15 residues. Overall study results and limits: Repertoires in all cases were sampled only once the peak T cell response had passed. Only a handful of AZD1222 recipients, roughly 6 in all, had baseline seropositivity.

The data were produced by immunoSEQ multiplex PCR, yet TCRdb's version contains in-frame clones alone and is incomplete. Altogether about 69,000 clones are present, approximately 87% being singletons, with the ten largest covering around a quarter. Of note for this clone: Its specificity is unknown.

The rearrangement links TRBV18 to TRBJ1-2; 9 nucleotides agree with TRBD1. This receptor was identified in an adult who received the AZD1222 COVID-19 vaccine. Specimen: peripheral blood, collected 28 days after the second AZD1222 dose. The CDR3: CASSQATGGTYGYTF. In nucleotides, the CDR3 is TGTGCCAGCTCACAGGCGACAGGGGGGACCTATGGCTACACCTTC.